This T cell receptor (beta chain) comes out of a study of blood T cell repertoires in COVID-19. This clone was observed a few times. Germline CDR1 reads LNHDA; CDR2 reads SQIVND (reference sequence). The CDR3 covers 15 residues. V was shortened by 2 bases and J by 5 bases, with 13 bases between the two germline ends. Repertoires were generated with immunoSEQ multiplex PCR, while TCRdb's copy carries only in-frame clones and drops some. The sample records about 160,000 clones, about 92% being singletons. Input material: peripheral blood. The rearrangement uses TRBV19 and TRBJ1-5, with a weak D call TRBD1 (5 bases). This receptor was obtained from a man aged 25 to 45 with COVID-19, enrolled during active disease. In nucleotides, the CDR3 is TGTGCCAGTAGTATAATGGGGCGGGGAGATCAGCCCCAGCATTTT. Amino acid sequence: CASSIMGRGDQPQHF.